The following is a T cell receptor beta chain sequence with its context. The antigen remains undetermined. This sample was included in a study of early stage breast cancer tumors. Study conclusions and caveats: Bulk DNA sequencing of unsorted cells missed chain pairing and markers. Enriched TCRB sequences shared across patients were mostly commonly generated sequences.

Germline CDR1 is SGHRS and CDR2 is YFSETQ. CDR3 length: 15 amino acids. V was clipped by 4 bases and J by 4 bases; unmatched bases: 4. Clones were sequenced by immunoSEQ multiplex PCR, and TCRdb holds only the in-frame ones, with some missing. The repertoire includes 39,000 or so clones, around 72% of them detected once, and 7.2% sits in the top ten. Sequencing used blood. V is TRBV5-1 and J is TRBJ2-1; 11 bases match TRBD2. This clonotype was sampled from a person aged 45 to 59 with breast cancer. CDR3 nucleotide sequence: TGCGCCAGCAGCCCGACTAGCGGGATATACAATGAGCAGTTCTTC. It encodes CASSPTSGIYNEQFF.